The clone carrying this T cell receptor (beta chain) was detected a few times. Its target is not known. The read terminates 3 residues ahead of where the CDR3 ends, so the germline J gene completes it. This entry belongs to a study of T cell clonality in common variable immunodeficiency. Study findings and constraints: CVID patient heterogeneity limited repertoire-clinical complication correlations. In common variable immunodeficiency, TCR beta chains reportedly carried fewer deletions and N-nucleotide insertions.

The CDR3 contains 14 residues. V was trimmed by 5 bases and J by 0 bases, leaving 8 bases between them. Germline CDR1 reads LNHDA; CDR2 reads SQIVND (reference sequence). Assay used: immunoSEQ multiplex PCR; TCRdb lists only in-frame clones, some missing. The sample has fewer than 50,000 clones, none seen only once. The chain recombines TRBV19 with TRBJ1-5; no reliable D call. The source material was peripheral blood mononuclear cells. This sequence originates from a person between 18 and 75 years old in good health. The CDR3 here is CASSLVDSNQPQHF. CDR3 bases read: TGTGCCAGTAGTTTAGTAGATAGCAATCAGCCC.